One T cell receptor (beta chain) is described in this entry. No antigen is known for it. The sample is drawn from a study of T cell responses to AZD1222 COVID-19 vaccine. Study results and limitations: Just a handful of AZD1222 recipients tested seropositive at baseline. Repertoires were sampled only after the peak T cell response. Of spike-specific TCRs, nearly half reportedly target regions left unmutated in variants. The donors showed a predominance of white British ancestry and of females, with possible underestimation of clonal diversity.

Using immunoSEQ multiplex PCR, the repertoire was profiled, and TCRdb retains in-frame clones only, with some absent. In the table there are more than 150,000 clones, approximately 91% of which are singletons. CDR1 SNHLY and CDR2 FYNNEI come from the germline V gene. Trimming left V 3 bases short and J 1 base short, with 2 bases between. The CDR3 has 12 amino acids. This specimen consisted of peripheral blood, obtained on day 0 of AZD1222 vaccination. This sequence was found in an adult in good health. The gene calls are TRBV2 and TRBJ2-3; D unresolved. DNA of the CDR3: TGTGCCAGCAGTGATCGCACAGATACGCAGTATTTT. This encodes CASSDRTDTQYF.